This T cell receptor (beta chain) was found in a study of control samples from healthy donors and cancer patients. Measured with immunoSEQ multiplex PCR; TCRdb has only the in-frame clones, and not every one. In the table there are around 30,000 clones, under 95% of which are singletons. Deletions cut 0 bases from V and 7 bases from J, with 9 bases between. Germline CDR1 LGHNA, CDR2 YSLEER. The CDR3 extends over 13 amino acids. This chain connects TRBV4-3 to TRBJ1-2, with D maybe TRBD1 (6 bases). The TCR originated in a man in his fifties with lung cancer. Source material: PBMCs. This CDR3 reads CASSQDQGFGYTF. CDR3 DNA sequence: TGCGCCAGCAGCCAAGATCAGGGGTTTGGCTACACCTTC.